The sequence of this TCR beta chain was determined in a study of T-cell memory formation after mild COVID-19 (dated by TCRdb to 2020 to 2022). Study-level background: Most TCR sequence clusters were specific to one of the two donors. In a couple of donors, T-cell clones that expanded and contracted after mild COVID-19 were tracked by sequencing TCRalpha and TCRbeta repertoires over time. Two young, previously healthy adult volunteers made up the cohort, one male and one female.

The CDR3 has 12 amino acids, counting the end cysteine and phenylalanine. The read is trimmed to its CDR3 DNA, 36 bases read in frame from base 1. Cut back by 7 bases and 1 base, the V and J ends lie 5 bases apart. Sequences MNHEY (CDR1) and SVGAGI (CDR2) are obtained from the germline V gene. Instrument on record: Illumina NovaSeq 6000. Using 5'RACE with constant-segment primers, TCRalpha and TCRbeta cDNA libraries were constructed, with sample barcodes and unique molecular identifiers added in the process. Trizol reagent was used to extract RNA from every sample. The libraries were amplified in two PCR steps, and the second step added a second sample barcode and Illumina TruSeq adapters. The libraries were sequenced on an Illumina NovaSeq using 2 x 150 bp paired-end reads. Per the source publication's procedure: With migec v1.2.7, reads were demultiplexed and then collapsed into UMI-guided consensus sequences. Using mixcr v2.1.11, UMI consensuses were aligned to TRA and TRB V and J templates and then assembled into clonotypes. A clonotype was counted as expanded or contracted only if both edgeR and NoisET called the change significant, with noise models trained on biological replicates. For edgeR calls, the thresholds were a false discovery rate-adjusted p below 0.01 and a log2 fold-change of 1. PCA with hierarchical clustering of max-normalized trajectories of the 1000 most abundant clonotypes was used as exploratory dynamics analysis. The CD4 or CD8 phenotype of responding clones was assigned using the separately sequenced CD4+ and CD8+ repertoires. Clones were called with MiXCR by TCRdb after fastp trimmed the public reads at Q25, and only in-frame beta chains were retained. Each CDR3 protein appears once, grouped with its most common genes and DNA. The V and J calls here are based on TCRdb, not the publication. In all, the sample holds about 400,000 distinct CDR3 sequences, and roughly 17% of those were seen once. The ten largest make up around a fifth of the sample.

The sample holds many counts of this clonotype. The specificity of this receptor is unknown. One base away there is no much larger clone; base qualities are not given. PBMCs were isolated by Ficoll-Paque density gradient centrifugation. Study-wide conclusions, independent of this receptor: Contracting CD4+ clones appeared mostly in the CM and EM memory subsets, whereas CD8+ clones were enriched in EMRA. The study covered only two mild cases, and larger cohorts including severe cases with pre-infection samples were considered necessary. Clones that contracted from day 15 to 85 showed balanced CD4/CD8 phenotypes, whereas a second wave of clones that expanded from day 15 to 37 leaned towards CD4+. SARS-CoV-2 specificity was not confirmed for the second-wave clones peaking on day 37. Some responding clones were detected in pre-infection memory, suggesting pre-existing cross-reactive memory T cells joined the SARS-CoV-2 response.

The material sequenced was PBMCs or a T cell subset sorted from them (not recorded which). The chain is encoded by TRBV6-5 joined to TRBJ1-3; there is no confident call for the D gene. This TCR derives from a man aged 18 to 35 who had mild COVID-19 (a few samples of this study predate the infection). The sample titles of this study are shuffled in the database, so cell type and time point are left out; the donor was told from shared clones. The DNA sequence is TGTGCCAGCACTTCTTCTGGAAACACCATATATTTT. It specifies CASTSSGNTIYF.